This entry lists 5 T cell receptor beta chains sequenced from one sample in a study of circulating CD8 cells and anti-PD-1 response in melanoma. TCR libraries were prepared from approximately 15 ng of total RNA with the QIAseq Immune Repertoire TCR panel. TCRdb redid the calling of the reads with MiXCR, one entry per CDR3 protein. The sample yields approximately 550 distinct CDR3 sequences, 6.9% seen once. Sorting of live CD3+CD8+TCRalphabeta+ cells by PD-1 and/or TIGIT gave four subsets. Here the sequenced sample was CD8+ T cells from PBMCs, taken at baseline or after one month of anti-PD-1 therapy (not recorded which). The receptors come from a human donor with melanoma.

In its sample, this clonotype ranks as large. The chain links TRBV29-1 to TRBJ2-7; a possible D gene is TRBD2 (6 bases). The V gene lost 5 bases and the J gene lost 0 bases, with 11 bases spanning the gap. The CDR3 covers 13 residues. Germline V gives CDR1 SQVTM, CDR2 ANQGSEA. CDR3 loop: CSVRLESSYEQYF. CDR3 bases: TGCAGCGTTAGACTAGAGAGCTCCTACGAGCAGTACTTC.

By its share, this clonotype is medium-sized. This chain connects TRBV19 to TRBJ1-1; no definite D call. The CDR3 totals 13 residues. The germline gives CDR1 LNHDA, CDR2 SQIVND (reference sequence). The V end was cut by 6 bases, the J end by 2 bases, with 10 bases between. Written as DNA, the CDR3 is TGTGCCAGTAGAGAGGCGGGAAACACTGAAGCTTTCTTT. Translation: CASREAGNTEAFF.

By its share, this clonotype is large. The rearrangement links TRBV19 to TRBJ1-4; D is undetermined. The CDR3 contains 13 residues. Germline V gives CDR1 LNHDA, CDR2 SQIVND (reference sequence). V lost 5 bases and J lost 7, with 11 bases in between. The CDR3 spells CASSPRNIEKLFF. CDR3 DNA: TGTGCCAGTAGTCCCCGGAACATTGAAAAACTGTTTTTT.

This clonotype appeared a few times. This chain connects TRBV19 to TRBJ2-1; maybe TRBD2 (6 bases). V was cut by 8 bases and J by 2 bases, with 13 bases left in between. The germline V gene encodes CDR1 LNHDA and CDR2 SQIVND (reference sequence). The CDR3 totals 14 residues. CDR3 sequence reads: CASGAGIPYNEQFF. Here the CDR3 DNA reads TGTGCCAGTGGGGCGGGGATTCCCTACAATGAGCAGTTCTTC.

This clonotype came up a few times. The chain uses TRBV7-6 and TRBJ2-3; D not resolved. The CDR3 contains 14 residues. The germline V gene has CDR1 SGHVS and CDR2 FNYEAQ. The germline V and J ends were trimmed by 5 bases and 0 bases, with 9 bases remaining between them. The CDR3 region has the DNA TGTGCCAGCAGCCCCCTCGGCAGCACAGATACGCAGTATTTT. Its translation is CASSPLGSTDTQYF.